In this sample, the clone carrying this T cell receptor beta chain turned up many times. These data come from a study of Graves' ophthalmopathy and Graves' hyperthyroidism. Amplification of TCR beta CDR3 regions used RNA transcripts. The library came from an HTBI-primed first-round RT-PCR and a second-round multiplex PCR. A single record per CDR3 protein comes from TCRdb applying MiXCR to the multiplex PCR reads. The sample has roughly 410,000 distinct CDR3 sequences; 15% are singletons. This CDR3 has 13 residues. Germline V lookup: CDR1 SGHTA, CDR2 FQGNSA. V lost 5 bases, J lost 8 bases, and 13 bases lay in between.

The V gene is TRBV7-2, the J gene TRBJ2-4; D unresolved. Material: peripheral blood. The receptor's source is a woman aged 18-29 years with stable Graves' hyperthyroidism. DNA of the CDR3: TGTGCCAGCAGCAGTGGACCCGCGGACATTCAGTACTTC. Its translation is CASSSGPADIQYF. Drawing the rest from reference TRBV7-2 and TRBJ2-4, the complete variable domain is GAGVSQSPSNKVTEKGKDVELRCDPISGHTALYWYRQSLGQGLEFLIYFQGNSAPDKSGLPSDRFSAERTGGSVSTLTIQRTQQEDSAVYLCASSSGPADIQYFGAGTRLSVL.